One sample yielded the 5 T cell receptor beta chains listed below, sequenced in a study of blood T cell repertoires in COVID-19. Method: immunoSEQ multiplex PCR; TCRdb's copy keeps in-frame clones and lacks some. The sample holds approximately 82,000 clones, 92% seen once. Source material: peripheral blood. These receptors were obtained from a woman aged 55-70 years with active COVID-19.

J is TRBJ2-2 and V is TRBV6-2 or TRBV6-3; possibly TRBD2 for D (5 bases). V lost 4 bases and J lost 1, with 16 bases in between. Germline-derived CDR1 and CDR2 are MNHEY and SVGEGT. There are 17 residues in the CDR3. The CDR3 region is CASSSYQARGNTGELFF. The CDR3 region has the DNA TGTGCCAGCAGTTCCTACCAGGCACGGGGGAACACCGGGGAGCTGTTTTTT.

The V call is TRBV6-2 or TRBV6-3, the J call TRBJ1-2; no reliable D call. This CDR3 comprises 13 residues. The germline V gene has CDR1 MNHEY and CDR2 SVGEGT. V lost 3 bases to trimming and J lost 6 bases, with 11 bases between them. As DNA, the CDR3 is TGTGCCAGCAGTTATCGGCAGGCGAATGGCTACACCTTC. Encoded protein: CASSYRQANGYTF.

The chain is built from TRBV27 and TRBJ1-1; possible D gene TRBD1, 6 bases. CDR3 length: 15 amino acids. Trimming took 6 bases from V and 5 from J, leaving 19 bases between them. The V gene's germline CDR1 is MNHEY and CDR2 SMNVEV (reference sequence). CDR3 residues: CASSFRQVLVTEAFF. In DNA, the CDR3 is TGTGCCAGCAGCTTCAGACAGGTTCTGGTAACTGAAGCTTTCTTT.

This CDR3 is CATSRAPRDTEAFF. CDR3 sequence (DNA): TGTGCCACCAGTCGTGCGCCCAGGGACACTGAAGCTTTCTTT. The chain carries TRBV24-1 and TRBJ1-1, with a weak D call TRBD1 (5 bases). V lost 6 bases to trimming and J lost 3 bases, with 13 bases between them. In germline, CDR1 is KGHDR, CDR2 SFDVKD. This CDR3 is built from 14 residues.

The chain employs TRBV24-1 and TRBJ2-3; D is undetermined. Germline V gene sequence: CDR1 KGHDR, CDR2 SFDVKD. V lost 4 bases to trimming and J lost 2 bases, with 6 bases between them. CDR3 length: 13 residues. The CDR3 protein is CATSDSYTDTQYF. The CDR3, as DNA: TGTGCCACCAGTGACAGTTACACAGATACGCAGTATTTT.